The 13 T cell receptor beta chains presented below share a single source sample, sequenced in a study of blood T cell repertoires in COVID-19. Clones were read by immunoSEQ multiplex PCR, and TCRdb kept only the in-frame ones, dropping some. This table holds roughly 280,000 clones, 70% to 90% found once. Specimen: peripheral blood. The receptors shown here come from a young man with active or convalescent COVID-19.

This sequence joins TRBV9 and TRBJ1-2; D uncertain. Germline V CDR1 and CDR2: SGDLS, YYNGEE. CDR3 size: 15 residues. V was cut by 3 bases and J by 2 bases, with 14 bases left in between. CDR3 protein: CASSAQAGLNYGYTF. CDR3 coding DNA: TGTGCCAGCAGCGCTCAGGCGGGTCTAAACTATGGCTACACCTTC.

The chain links TRBV4-2 to TRBJ2-1, with 16 bases lining up with TRBD2. This CDR3 is built from 21 residues. Germline CDR1 is LGHNA and CDR2 is YNFKEQ. J lost 0 bases, V lost 2 bases, and 10 bases had no gene match. CDR3 residues: CASSQFPPGLAGGSSYNEQFF. In DNA form, the CDR3 reads TGTGCCAGCAGCCAATTCCCGCCGGGACTAGCGGGGGGGAGCTCCTACAATGAGCAGTTCTTC.

This clone has only one observation. This chain connects TRBV5-5 to TRBJ2-3, with 12 bases identical to TRBD2. CDR3 length equals 19 residues. The V gene end was trimmed by 4 bases and the J gene end by 14 bases; junction bases not matched to a gene: 26. CDR1 and CDR2 from the germline V gene are SGHKS and YYEKEE (reference sequence). The CDR3 DNA reads as TGTGCCAGCAGCCAAAGCGGCTCAGTGACTAGCGGGGGCCTCCGGAGCCGGTATTTT. Translating it yields CASSQSGSVTSGGLRSRYF.

The gene calls are TRBV2 and TRBJ1-5; D ambiguous. In germline, CDR1 is SNHLY, CDR2 FYNNEI. This CDR3 region has 14 residues. V lost 4 bases and J lost 7, with 14 bases in between. The CDR3 reads CASSGAGLAQPQHF. The CDR3 DNA sequence: TGTGCCAGCAGTGGCGCGGGCTTAGCGCAGCCCCAGCATTTT.

This sequence joins TRBV9 and TRBJ2-5, with 7 bases aligning to TRBD1. The germline gives CDR1 SGDLS, CDR2 YYNGEE. V gave up 3 bases and J gave up 3 bases; unmatched junction bases: 5. CDR3 length: 14 residues. The CDR3 DNA reads TGTGCCAGCAGCGCCAGGGACAGCGAAGAGACCCAGTACTTC. Protein product: CASSARDSEETQYF.

The V call is TRBV11-2, the J call TRBJ2-7; 9 bases are shared with TRBD1. V lost 1 base to trimming and J lost 2 bases; unmatched junction nucleotides: 9. The CDR3 consists of 17 residues. The germline V gene has CDR1 SGHAT and CDR2 FQNNGV. The CDR3 loop is CASSLGGLRDRAYEQYF. The CDR3 DNA follows: TGTGCCAGCAGCTTAGGGGGACTCCGGGACAGGGCCTACGAGCAGTACTTC.

This clone was observed a handful of times. V usage is TRBV2 and J usage is TRBJ1-5; the D gene is possibly TRBD1 (5 bases). From germline, CDR1 is SNHLY and CDR2 FYNNEI. The CDR3 totals 15 residues. Trimming took off 6 bases at V and 4 bases at J, with 16 bases between the two ends. CDR3 nucleotides: TGTGCCAGCAGGACCGACAGAGCCTCAAATCAGCCCCAGCATTTT. This codes for CASRTDRASNQPQHF.

The rearrangement links TRBV11-3 to TRBJ1-1; possibly TRBD1 for D (6 bases). V was pared by 2 bases and J by 0 bases, with 22 bases between. The CDR3 covers 19 residues. Germline V gene data show CDR1 as SGHNT and CDR2 as YENEEA. The DNA for the CDR3 is TGTGCCAGCAGCTTAAGACGGGACAAACCCGGGGGGATGAACACTGAAGCTTTCTTT. Its protein product is CASSLRRDKPGGMNTEAFF.

DNA for the CDR3: TGTGCCAGCAGTTTCGCTAGCGGGCTCACAGATACGCAGTATTTT. It codes for CASSFASGLTDTQYF. V gene TRBV27 combines with J gene TRBJ2-3, with 8 bases lining up with TRBD2. Trimming took 3 bases from V and 2 from J; bases not matched to a gene: 4. The germline V gene encodes CDR1 MNHEY and CDR2 SMNVEV (reference sequence). The CDR3 sequence is 15 residues long.

The rearrangement links TRBV11-3 to TRBJ2-3, with a weak D call TRBD2 (5 bases). The germline V and J ends were trimmed by 3 bases and 4 bases, with 8 bases remaining between them. Germline lookup yields CDR1 SGHNT and CDR2 YENEEA. CDR3 length equals 13 residues. The CDR3 DNA sequence: TGTGCCAGCAGCTTTGAGGGTTCAGATACGCAGTATTTT. Translated: CASSFEGSDTQYF.

The chain carries TRBV19 and TRBJ1-6, with D perhaps matching TRBD1 (5 bases). The CDR3 is 13 amino acids. Germline values: CDR1 LNHDA, CDR2 SQIVND (reference sequence). Trimming pared 5 bases from V and 9 bases from J, leaving 11 bases between. This CDR3 is CASSSQGVSPLHF. In nucleotides, the CDR3 is TGTGCCAGTAGTTCACAAGGGGTTTCACCCCTCCACTTT.

J is TRBJ2-3 and V is TRBV13, with 11 bases identical to TRBD2. Germline trimming cut 5 bases from V and 6 bases from J; bases unmatched to any gene: 16. The CDR3 loop spans 18 amino acids. In germline, CDR1 is PRHDT, CDR2 FYEKMQ (reference sequence). CDR3 nucleotides: TGTGCCAGCAGCGTTCCCGGGTCGGGACTAGCGGAAGGGGATACGCAGTATTTT. It specifies CASSVPGSGLAEGDTQYF.

In DNA, the CDR3 is TGTGCCAGCAGCCCCTTCTCTGGGGCCAACGTCCTGACTTTC. Translating it yields CASSPFSGANVLTF. V and J are TRBV7-8 and TRBJ2-6; D call uncertain. Germline CDR1 is SGHVS and CDR2 is FQNEAQ. The CDR3 length is 14 residues. Trimming removed 5 bases at V and 0 bases at J, with 5 bases between.